The clone carrying this T cell receptor (beta chain) was found many times. Its antigen is currently unknown. Tagging with unique molecular identifiers was applied to individual cDNA molecules. MiXCR was run by TCRdb on the 5' RACE reads, yielding one entry per CDR3 protein. The table records around 84,000 distinct CDR3 sequences, about 9.4% of them present only once. The data stem from a study of early T cells in non-severe SARS-CoV-2 infection. About the research overall: Unsorted whole blood bulk RNA was sequenced, with unpaired chains. The study's findings and limits: There was a bias toward anti-spike CD8 responses in VDJdb matching, which missed private and CD4 specificities.

The starting material was whole blood, obtained at baseline. The clonotype originates from an adult who was a healthcare worker with PCR-confirmed SARS-CoV-2 infection or an uninfected control (not recorded which).

CDR3 coding DNA: TGCAGTGCTAGATATCTTGCCCTTCGCGATGAAAAACTGTTTTTT. Protein sequence: CSARYLALRDEKLFF. The chain links TRBV20-1 to TRBJ1-4; D gene ambiguous. V was trimmed by 2 bases and J by 6 bases, leaving 16 bases between them. CDR3 size: 15 residues. Germline V lookup: CDR1 DFQATT, CDR2 SNEGSKA (reference sequence).